This passage covers 12 T cell receptor beta chains from one sample sequenced in a study of cytomegalovirus exposure and HLA in healthy donors. 60 Vbeta and 13 Jbeta primers were used in PCR. The assay was immunoSEQ multiplex PCR, and TCRdb's table has in-frame clones only and misses some. The sample lists some 140,000 clones, roughly three quarters seen once, with over 2% in the top ten. The material sequenced was PBMCs. All receptors derive from a man aged 25-45 years in good health and CMV-seronegative.

The chain has TRBV7-2 and TRBJ2-7, with 8 positions matching TRBD1. Losses at the gene ends were 0 bases for V and 5 bases for J; bases not matched to a gene: 9. The length of the CDR3 is 16 residues. Per germline, CDR1 SGHTA and CDR2 FQGNSA. As DNA, the CDR3 is TGTGCCAGCAGCTTAGCCTGGACAGGGAAATTAAACGAGCAGTACTTC. Translation gives CASSLAWTGKLNEQYF.

The chain carries TRBV6-5 and TRBJ1-2; maybe TRBD1 (5 bases). V was cut by 2 bases and J by 7 bases, with 11 bases left in between. Germline V gives CDR1 MNHEY, CDR2 SVGAGI. The CDR3 covers 13 residues. The CDR3 region has the DNA TGTGCCAGCAGTTACGCAGGGACTAGTGGCTACACCTTC. It codes for CASSYAGTSGYTF.

In its sample, this clone was seen a few times. The genes are TRBV2 and TRBJ2-1, with 8 positions matching TRBD1. V lost 2 bases and J lost 7; bases outside the gene matches: 7. Per germline, CDR1 SNHLY and CDR2 FYNNEI. This CDR3 contains 15 residues. The CDR3 here is CASSERQGALNEQFF. For the CDR3, the DNA is TGTGCCAGCAGTGAACGGCAGGGGGCGCTTAATGAGCAGTTCTTC.

CDR3 protein: CASSFGTAATGELFF. In DNA, the CDR3 is TGTGCCAGCAGCTTTGGGACTGCGGCCACCGGGGAGCTGTTTTTT. This chain uses TRBV5-5 with TRBJ2-2; D possibly corresponds to TRBD2 (6 bases). The germline V and J ends were trimmed by 2 bases and 4 bases, with 12 bases remaining between them. Germline CDR1 SGHKS, CDR2 YYEKEE (reference sequence). This CDR3 spans 15 amino acids. Full variable domain (missing parts from reference TRBV5-5 and TRBJ2-2): DAGVTQSPTHLIKTRGQQVTLRCSPISGHKSVSWYQQVLGQGPQFIFQYYEKEERGRGNFPDRFSARQFPNYSSELNVNALLLGDSALYLCASSFGTAATGELFFGEGSRLTVL.

V gene TRBV28 combines with J gene TRBJ1-4; D call uncertain. V was cut by 8 bases and J by 5 bases, with 18 bases left in between. Germline lookup yields CDR1 MDHEN and CDR2 SYDVKM. This CDR3 has 15 residues. CDR3 in amino acids: CASRPRGLWNEKLFF. The CDR3 region has the DNA TGTGCCAGCCGTCCTCGGGGATTGTGGAATGAAAAACTGTTTTTT.

In its sample, this clone was seen once. V is TRBV7-8 and J is TRBJ2-2; D gene unclear. CDR3 length: 15 residues. Between the trimmed V and J ends, which lost 5 bases and 0 bases, there was a span of 10 bases. From germline, CDR1 is SGHVS and CDR2 FQNEAQ. DNA of the CDR3: TGTGCCAGCAGCCCGTTGACACCGAACACCGGGGAGCTGTTTTTT. It encodes CASSPLTPNTGELFF.

CDR3 coding DNA: TGTGCCAGCAGTTTTACGGGGGGGACTGGGTACAATGAGCAGTTCTTC. It encodes CASSFTGGTGYNEQFF. This chain connects TRBV6-6 to TRBJ2-1, with 8 bases that match TRBD2. Germline assignment: CDR1 MNHNY and CDR2 SVGAGI (reference sequence). With 4 bases clipped from V and 4 bases from J, the junction kept 9 bases outside the gene matches. The CDR3 runs to 16 residues.

The chain is built from TRBV7-9 and TRBJ2-7; 11 nucleotides line up with TRBD2. Germline V gene data show CDR1 as SEHNR and CDR2 as FQNEAQ (reference sequence). V lost 1 base, J lost 4 bases, and 3 bases stayed unmatched. The CDR3 sequence is 15 residues long. The CDR3 DNA is TGTGCCAGCAGCTTAGTACTAGCGGGAGCGTACGAGCAGTACTTC. Amino acid sequence: CASSLVLAGAYEQYF.

The genes are TRBV2 and TRBJ1-5, with D possibly TRBD1 on 5 matching bases. CDR1 and CDR2 from the germline V gene are SNHLY and FYNNEI. Trimming pared 4 bases from V and 8 bases from J, leaving 12 bases between. The CDR3 runs to 13 residues. The CDR3 protein is CASSGGGLEPQHF. The CDR3 DNA follows: TGTGCCAGCAGTGGGGGGGGGTTAGAGCCCCAGCATTTT.

This chain uses TRBV27 with TRBJ1-1; D remains ambiguous. The CDR3 runs 16 residues. CDR1 is MNHEY, CDR2 SMNVEV, per germline (reference sequence). Trimming took 0 bases from V and 1 from J, leaving 12 bases between them. CDR3 DNA: TGTGCCAGCAGTTTATCTATTGGGCGCCAGAACACTGAAGCTTTCTTT. This encodes CASSLSIGRQNTEAFF.

The chain uses TRBV11-2 and TRBJ2-7, with no clear D. The CDR3 covers 15 residues. V lost 1 base and J lost 3, with 13 bases in between. Per germline, CDR1 SGHAT and CDR2 FQNNGV. The CDR3 sequence: CASSLVLSRDYEQYF. DNA for the CDR3: TGTGCCAGCAGCTTAGTTTTGTCGAGAGACTACGAGCAGTACTTC.

The V gene is TRBV5-1, the J gene TRBJ1-1; 9 bases map to TRBD1. With 4 bases clipped from V and 4 bases from J, the junction kept 8 bases outside the gene matches. The CDR3 sequence is 15 residues long. Per germline, CDR1 SGHRS and CDR2 YFSETQ. CDR3 in amino acids: CASSEGTGPFTEAFF. In nucleotides, the CDR3 is TGCGCCAGCAGCGAGGGGACAGGGCCTTTCACTGAAGCTTTCTTT.